These 31 T cell receptor beta chains share one sample of origin, sequenced in a study of shared clonotypes between healthy human individuals. CD45RO-negative, CCR7-selected cells formed the naive CD8 fraction, which excluded terminally differentiated effector memory CD45RA+ cells. Profiling relied on immunoSEQ multiplex PCR, and the TCRdb table lists in-frame clones only, not all of them. In the table there are about 800,000 clones, 90% to 98% of which are singletons. Sequences were obtained from naive CD8+ T cells sorted from blood. Receptors originate from a man aged 30 to 39 in good health.

The chain recombines TRBV7-3 with TRBJ2-1; a weak D match, TRBD2 (6 bases). Germline lookup yields CDR1 SGHTA and CDR2 FQGTGA. The length of the CDR3 is 15 residues. The germline V and J ends were trimmed by 5 bases and 2 bases, with 13 bases remaining between them. CDR3 sequence (DNA): TGTGCCAGCAGCCGGGAAGGAGGGACCTACAATGAGCAGTTCTTC. Its protein is CASSREGGTYNEQFF.

The chain uses TRBV9 and TRBJ2-2; no definite D call. The CDR3 is 12 residues long. Germline V lookup: CDR1 SGDLS, CDR2 YYNGEE. The ends were cut back, 5 bases at V and 0 bases at J, with 2 bases in the middle. CDR3 protein: CASRTNTGELFF. CDR3 DNA sequence: TGTGCCAGCAGAACGAACACCGGGGAGCTGTTTTTT.

This rearrangement joins TRBV10-3 to TRBJ2-1; the match to TRBD1 covers 8 bases. V was pared by 4 bases and J by 3 bases, with 2 bases of the junction left unmatched. There are 14 residues in the CDR3. Germline V CDR1 and CDR2: ENHRY, SYGVKD. The CDR3 is CAISGQGYYNEQFF. The CDR3 bases are TGTGCCATCAGTGGACAGGGGTACTACAATGAGCAGTTCTTC.

The CDR3 loop reads CASSIDRGLLTGELFF. The CDR3 bases are TGTGCCAGCAGTATCGACAGGGGGCTTTTGACCGGGGAGCTGTTTTTT. V gene TRBV28 combines with J gene TRBJ2-2, with 10 bases identical to TRBD1. Trimming took 5 bases from V and 5 from J; bases not matched to a gene: 8. The germline gives CDR1 MDHEN, CDR2 SYDVKM. This CDR3 spans 16 amino acids.

The chain joins TRBV5-5 to TRBJ2-5; D remains unclear. The CDR3 has 15 amino acids. Between the trimmed V and J ends, which lost 4 bases and 0 bases, there was a span of 13 bases. CDR1 and CDR2 from the germline V gene are SGHKS and YYEKEE (reference sequence). CDR3 sequence reads: CASSVGQLYQETQYF. CDR3 nucleotide sequence: TGTGCCAGCAGCGTCGGGCAGTTGTACCAAGAGACCCAGTACTTC. Full variable domain (rest looked up from reference TRBV5-5 and TRBJ2-5): DAGVTQSPTHLIKTRGQQVTLRCSPISGHKSVSWYQQVLGQGPQFIFQYYEKEERGRGNFPDRFSARQFPNYSSELNVNALLLGDSALYLCASSVGQLYQETQYFGPGTRLLVL.

The V gene is TRBV10-2, the J gene TRBJ1-1; 8 bases map to TRBD1. V shed 4 bases, J shed 3 bases, and the junction held 16 bases outside the gene matches. This CDR3 is built from 18 residues. The germline gives CDR1 WSHSY, CDR2 SAAADI. This CDR3 is CASSAHPGTGLLDTEAFF. CDR3 bases: TGCGCCAGCAGTGCCCATCCCGGGACAGGTTTACTGGACACTGAAGCTTTCTTT.

This rearrangement joins TRBV7-9 to TRBJ2-3; D not resolved. The CDR3 is 18 residues long. Looked up from germline, CDR1 is SEHNR and CDR2 is FQNEAQ (reference sequence). V lost 1 base to trimming and J lost 0 bases, with 17 bases between them. CDR3 region: CASSLVGKAPASTDTQYF. The CDR3, as DNA: TGTGCCAGCAGCTTAGTTGGTAAGGCTCCTGCTAGCACAGATACGCAGTATTTT.

With respect to this clone: Other DNA sequences in this sample translate to the same CDR3. This chain connects TRBV5-6 to TRBJ2-4; D may correspond to TRBD1 or TRBD2 (5 bases each). In germline, CDR1 is SGHDT, CDR2 YYEEEE. Trimming took 7 bases from V and 1 from J, leaving 12 bases between them. This CDR3 has 14 amino acids. CDR3 amino acids: CASRLWGAKNIQYF. The CDR3, as DNA: TGTGCCAGCCGTTTATGGGGGGCCAAAAACATTCAGTACTTC.

V gene TRBV10-3 combines with J gene TRBJ2-7; D ambiguous. The germline V gene has CDR1 ENHRY and CDR2 SYGVKD. The CDR3 length is 14 residues. Deletions cut 2 bases from V and 0 bases from J, with 8 bases between. CDR3 in DNA: TGTGCCATCAGTGAGGAGTCAAGCTCCTACGAGCAGTACTTC. Translation: CAISEESSSYEQYF.

The V and J genes are TRBV27 and TRBJ2-1; D is unresolved. CDR3 size: 14 residues. Germline lookup yields CDR1 MNHEY and CDR2 SMNVEV (reference sequence). V dropped 5 bases and J dropped 0 bases, with 8 bases sitting between them. CDR3 nucleotide sequence: TGTGCCAGCAGTAACCCGAGCTCCTACAATGAGCAGTTCTTC. It specifies CASSNPSSYNEQFF.

CDR3 sequence (DNA): TGTGCCAGCAGTTTGGGCAGGGTTACCGAGCAGTACTTC. This codes for CASSLGRVTEQYF. This chain connects TRBV28 to TRBJ2-7, with a tentative D call TRBD1 (5 bases). The germline V gene has CDR1 MDHEN and CDR2 SYDVKM. The CDR3 sequence is 13 residues long. Trimming removed 3 bases from V and 6 bases from J, with 12 bases in between.

V is TRBV27 and J is TRBJ2-1, with 8 bases that match TRBD1. CDR3 size: 16 residues. Germline V gives CDR1 MNHEY, CDR2 SMNVEV (reference sequence). Losses at the gene ends were 5 bases for V and 7 bases for J; bases not matched to a gene: 13. The CDR3 is CASSADREIVGNEQFF. The CDR3 DNA reads TGTGCCAGCAGTGCGGACAGGGAAATCGTAGGTAATGAGCAGTTCTTC.

A few counts support this clone. The rearrangement joins TRBV6-6 to TRBJ1-2, with a weak D call TRBD1 (5 bases). Trimming took off 0 bases at V and 4 bases at J, with 12 bases between the two ends. Germline CDR1 MNHNY, CDR2 SVGAGI (reference sequence). This CDR3 has 15 amino acids. CDR3 in DNA: TGTGCCAGCAGTTACTCGGGCGGGGCCCTCTATGGCTACACCTTC. Amino acid sequence: CASSYSGGALYGYTF.

This clone was seen once. This chain links TRBV6-5 with TRBJ2-5; tentative D call: TRBD2 (6 bases). Germline lookup yields CDR1 MNHEY and CDR2 SVGAGI. This CDR3 has 16 residues. The V end lost 2 bases, the J end lost 1 base, and 14 bases lay between the germline ends. The CDR3 DNA reads TGTGCCAGCAGTTACACCACCGGGACTGCCCAAGAGACCCAGTACTTC. It yields the protein CASSYTTGTAQETQYF.

V gene TRBV7-9 combines with J gene TRBJ2-5; the D call may be TRBD1 or TRBD2 (5 bases each). This CDR3 region has 14 residues. The ends were cut back, 6 bases at V and 4 bases at J, with 15 bases in the middle. Germline CDR1 SEHNR, CDR2 FQNEAQ (reference sequence). CDR3 coding DNA: TGTGCCAGCAGGGGGACGGGGTTGGGAGAGACCCAGTACTTC. Amino acids: CASRGTGLGETQYF.

This chain links TRBV7-9 with TRBJ2-7; 8 nucleotides match TRBD1. The CDR3 loop spans 15 amino acids. The V and J ends lost 5 bases and 1 base, in that order; junction bases with no gene match: 7. In germline, CDR1 is SEHNR, CDR2 FQNEAQ (reference sequence). The CDR3 DNA is TGTGCCAGCAGCGCCTCCGGGACAGGATCCTACGAGCAGTACTTC. This sequence encodes CASSASGTGSYEQYF.

The CDR3 DNA follows: TGTGCCAGCAGTGATTTCAGAGCCGCAAATCAGCCCCAGCATTTT. Its protein is CASSDFRAANQPQHF. The chain combines TRBV6-1 with TRBJ1-5, with D unresolved. The CDR3 runs 15 residues. Trimming cost V 3 bases and J 4 bases, with 13 bases left between them. CDR1 and CDR2 (germline): MNHNS, SASEGT.

CDR3 region: CASSLSLAAPTGQFF. CDR3 coding DNA: TGTGCCAGCAGCTTGAGCCTAGCGGCACCCACCGGGCAGTTCTTC. J is TRBJ2-1 and V is TRBV5-8; TRBD2 matches at 7 bases. The germline V gene encodes CDR1 SGHTS and CDR2 YDEGEE. The V segment lost 1 base and the J segment 12 bases; nucleotides outside the gene matches: 13. The CDR3 is 15 amino acids.

This chain uses TRBV27 with TRBJ1-2, with 9 bases matching TRBD1. This CDR3 region has 15 residues. Germline lookup yields CDR1 MNHEY and CDR2 SMNVEV (reference sequence). V lost 3 bases to trimming and J lost 6 bases; unmatched junction nucleotides: 8. The CDR3 DNA follows: TGTGCCAGCAGTTTTTCCCAAGGGGACAGGGATGGCTACACCTTC. It codes for CASSFSQGDRDGYTF.

The genes are TRBV13 and TRBJ2-2; 12 bases are a match to TRBD2. Germline assignment: CDR1 PRHDT and CDR2 FYEKMQ (reference sequence). V was pared by 5 bases and J by 0 bases, with 7 bases of the junction left unmatched. The CDR3 is made up of 18 amino acids. The CDR3 nucleotides are TGTGCCAGCAGCCCCGGACTAGCGGGGTCCGCGAACACCGGGGAGCTGTTTTTT. Its translation: CASSPGLAGSANTGELFF. Variable domain in full (rest from reference TRBV13 and TRBJ2-2): AAGVIQSPRHLIKEKRETATLKCYPIPRHDTVYWYQQGPGQDPQFLISFYEKMQSDKGSIPDRFSAQQFSDYHSELNMSSLELGDSALYFCASSPGLAGSANTGELFFGEGSRLTVL.

This clone was seen just once. The chain couples TRBV28 to TRBJ1-5; D uncertain. Germline assignment: CDR1 MDHEN and CDR2 SYDVKM. CDR3 size: 14 residues. Trimming removed 3 bases from V and 12 bases from J, with 18 bases in between. This CDR3 reads CASSLGNLSGLQHF. The CDR3, as DNA: TGTGCCAGCAGTTTGGGGAATCTTAGTGGTCTCCAGCATTTT. Full variable domain (rest looked up from reference TRBV28 and TRBJ1-5): DVKVTQSSRYLVKRTGEKVFLECVQDMDHENMFWYRQDPGLGLRLIYFSYDVKMKEKGDIPEGYSVSREKKERFSLILESASTNQTSMYLCASSLGNLSGLQHFGDGTRLSIL.

V gene TRBV7-6 combines with J gene TRBJ2-7, with 13 positions matching TRBD2. This CDR3 spans 20 amino acids. Germline V CDR1 and CDR2: SGHVS, FNYEAQ. V was pared by 0 bases and J by 3 bases, with 14 bases of the junction left unmatched. The CDR3: CASSLAAPGLAGLIDYEQYF. The CDR3 DNA reads TGTGCCAGCAGCTTAGCTGCCCCGGGACTAGCGGGGCTAATAGACTACGAGCAGTACTTC.

V and J are TRBV28 and TRBJ2-7, with TRBD2 matching 12 bases. Germline CDR1 and CDR2: MDHEN and SYDVKM. V shed 5 bases, J shed 5 bases, and the junction held 7 bases outside the gene matches. This CDR3 region has 15 residues. Here the CDR3 reads CASSPLLAGGDEQYF. In nucleotides, the CDR3 is TGTGCCAGCAGTCCGCTCCTAGCGGGAGGGGACGAGCAGTACTTC. Using reference TRBV28 and TRBJ2-7 for the parts outside the CDR3, the full variable domain is DVKVTQSSRYLVKRTGEKVFLECVQDMDHENMFWYRQDPGLGLRLIYFSYDVKMKEKGDIPEGYSVSREKKERFSLILESASTNQTSMYLCASSPLLAGGDEQYFGPGTRLTVT.

This chain links TRBV2 with TRBJ2-3; TRBD2 agrees at 9 bases. Per germline, CDR1 SNHLY and CDR2 FYNNEI. The CDR3 loop spans 13 amino acids. V shed 5 bases, J shed 5 bases, and the junction held 2 bases outside the gene matches. CDR3: CASSQLAGDTQYF. The CDR3 DNA sequence: TGTGCCAGCAGTCAACTAGCGGGAGATACGCAGTATTTT. Full variable domain (outside the CDR3, taken from reference TRBV2 and TRBJ2-3): EPEVTQTPSHQVTQMGQEVILRCVPISNHLYFYWYRQILGQKVEFLVSFYNNEISEKSEIFDDQFSVERPDGSNFTLKIRSTKLEDSAMYFCASSQLAGDTQYFGPGTRLTVL.

Notes on this clone: The sample holds other DNA sequences that translate to the same CDR3. The V gene is TRBV29-1, the J gene TRBJ1-1, with D uncertain. This CDR3 comprises 13 residues. Germline CDR1 is SQVTM and CDR2 is ANQGSEA. The V end was cut by 1 base, the J end by 1 base, with 7 bases between. CDR3 bases: TGCAGCGTTGAAGGTACGGCGAACACTGAAGCTTTCTTT. As protein: CSVEGTANTEAFF.

This clone was seen once. Other DNA sequences in the same sample also yield this CDR3. This rearrangement joins TRBV5-1 to TRBJ2-2; D gene ambiguous. Germline-derived CDR1 and CDR2 are SGHRS and YFSETQ. The CDR3 is made up of 12 amino acids. With 1 base removed from V and 6 bases from J, the gap between germline ends came to 4 bases. CDR3 in amino acids: CASSLSAGELFF. The CDR3 DNA follows: TGCGCCAGCAGCTTGAGTGCCGGGGAGCTGTTTTTT.

The chain couples TRBV30 to TRBJ2-2; D call uncertain. The V end lost 5 bases, the J end lost 6 bases, and 4 bases lay between the germline ends. CDR1 GTSNPN and CDR2 SVGIG come from the germline V gene (reference sequence). CDR3 length equals 10 residues. CDR3 nucleotide sequence: TGTGCCTGGGACGCCGGGGAGCTGTTTTTT. Translating gives CAWDAGELFF.

This chain joins TRBV29-1 and TRBJ2-2; D remains unclear. The CDR3 loop spans 12 amino acids. Germline CDR1 and CDR2: SQVTM and ANQGSEA. Trimming left V 5 bases short and J 1 base short, with 5 bases between. This CDR3 is CSVPGNTGELFF. CDR3 nucleotide sequence: TGCAGCGTTCCAGGGAACACCGGGGAGCTGTTTTTT.

This sequence joins TRBV4-1 and TRBJ1-5; D call uncertain. The CDR3 runs to 18 residues. Germline V gives CDR1 MGHRA, CDR2 YSYEKL. V was cut by 0 bases and J by 2 bases, with 17 bases left in between. The CDR3 nucleotides read TGCGCCAGCAGCCAAGAGGCGGATAGTGTCCGAGGCAATCAGCCCCAGCATTTT. As protein: CASSQEADSVRGNQPQHF.

The genes are TRBV7-9 and TRBJ2-1; TRBD2 agrees at 9 bases. The V and J ends lost 5 bases and 6 bases, in that order; junction bases with no gene match: 11. Germline CDR1 SEHNR, CDR2 FQNEAQ (reference sequence). The CDR3 spans 16 residues. The CDR3 DNA reads TGTGCCAGCAGCCCAACTGGGACTAGCTCCCCCAATGAGCAGTTCTTC. It codes for CASSPTGTSSPNEQFF.

This clone is a singleton in its sample. The DNA for the CDR3 is TGTGCCAGCGGATGGACTAGCGGGAACGGGGAGACCCAGTACTTC. Its protein product is CASGWTSGNGETQYF. The V and J genes are TRBV27 and TRBJ2-5; 12 bases align to TRBD2. The V gene's germline CDR1 is MNHEY and CDR2 SMNVEV (reference sequence). V gave up 8 bases and J gave up 5 bases; unmatched junction bases: 9. The CDR3 has 15 amino acids.